Shown below are 25 T cell receptor beta chains from a single sample sequenced in a study of OX40 agonist ivuxolimab in advanced cancers. The assay was immunoSEQ multiplex PCR, and TCRdb's table has in-frame clones only and misses some. Of about 96,000 clones in the sample, about 90% were seen once. The material was CD4+ or CD8+ T cells sorted from blood, obtained in a trial of the OX40 agonist ivuxolimab. The receptors stem from an adult with an advanced solid tumor such as melanoma, head and neck, liver or kidney cancer.

This chain joins TRBV5-4 and TRBJ2-7; possible D gene TRBD2, 6 bases. The V end lost 1 base, the J end lost 3 bases, and 17 bases lay between the germline ends. CDR1 and CDR2 (germline): SGHNT, YYREEE (reference sequence). The CDR3 is 16 residues long. This chain's CDR3 is CASSLYSGENSYEQYF. CDR3 nucleotide sequence: TGTGCCAGCAGCTTGTATTCGGGGGAGAATAGCTACGAGCAGTACTTC.

This clone has more than one count but fewer than ten. The chain links TRBV28 to TRBJ1-1; 8 bases match TRBD1. The CDR3 contains 12 residues. V lost 8 bases, J lost 11 bases, and 10 bases stayed unmatched. Germline CDR1 reads MDHEN; CDR2 reads SYDVKM. The CDR3 region is CASRTGMASAFF. CDR3 sequence (DNA): TGTGCCAGCCGGACAGGGATGGCTAGCGCTTTCTTT.

The table lists this clone with a few counts. The chain recombines TRBV11-3 with TRBJ2-5; 8 nucleotides match TRBD1. V lost 9 bases to trimming and J lost 4 bases; unmatched junction nucleotides: 7. Germline V gene lookup returns CDR1 SGHNT and CDR2 YENEEA. This CDR3 region has 13 residues. In DNA, the CDR3 is TGTGCCAGTAAGCCGGACAGGGTAGAGACCCAGTACTTC. It yields the protein CASKPDRVETQYF.

CDR3 nucleotides: TGTGCCAGCAGCTTTAGGAACCATGAGCAGTTCTTC. Translating gives CASSFRNHEQFF. J is TRBJ2-1 and V is TRBV11-2; unclear D gene. The germline V and J ends were trimmed by 3 bases and 8 bases, with 8 bases remaining between them. Looked up from germline, CDR1 is SGHAT and CDR2 is FQNNGV. This CDR3 region has 12 residues.

The chain recombines TRBV7-9 with TRBJ1-2; D call uncertain. From germline, CDR1 is SEHNR and CDR2 FQNEAQ (reference sequence). V dropped 5 bases and J dropped 8 bases, with 12 bases sitting between them. There are 12 residues in the CDR3. CDR3 residues: CASSHEFGGYTF. As DNA, the CDR3 is TGTGCCAGCAGCCATGAGTTCGGAGGCTACACCTTC.

V and J are TRBV15 and TRBJ2-1, with D possibly being TRBD1 (6 bases). CDR1 LNHNV and CDR2 YYDKDF come from the germline V gene (reference sequence). V was clipped by 2 bases and J by 10 bases, with 15 bases between them. This CDR3 is 14 amino acids long. The CDR3, as DNA: TGTGCCACCAGCAGATTCTCAGGGGTTGGAGAGCAGTTCTTC. Residues: CATSRFSGVGEQFF.

V gene TRBV11-2 combines with J gene TRBJ1-1; a weak D match, TRBD1 (5 bases). V was cut by 3 bases and J by 6 bases, with 14 bases left in between. The germline CDR1 and CDR2 sequences are SGHAT and FQNNGV. The CDR3 is made up of 14 amino acids. In nucleotides, the CDR3 is TGTGCCAGCAGCTTTGGGGGGATGGGGGCTGAAGCTTTCTTT. As protein: CASSFGGMGAEAFF.

This chain connects TRBV19 to TRBJ2-1; D uncertain. CDR1 LNHDA and CDR2 SQIVND come from the germline V gene (reference sequence). The CDR3 totals 14 residues. V gave up 6 bases and J gave up 0 bases, with 9 bases separating them. The DNA of the CDR3 is TGTGCCAGTAGCCAGGATAGCTCCTACAATGAGCAGTTCTTC. It translates to CASSQDSSYNEQFF.

J is TRBJ1-5 and V is TRBV6-6, with D tentatively TRBD1 (5 bases). The CDR3 totals 14 residues. CDR1 MNHNY and CDR2 SVGAGI come from the germline V gene (reference sequence). Trimming took off 6 bases at V and 6 bases at J, with 15 bases between the two ends. CDR3 in amino acids: CASSLEGGGQPQHF. The DNA of the CDR3 is TGTGCCAGCAGCCTCGAAGGCGGGGGTCAGCCCCAGCATTTT.

The CDR3 sequence is CASSARFAGLAGGETQYF. CDR3 DNA sequence: TGTGCCAGCAGCGCCAGGTTCGCCGGACTAGCGGGAGGAGAGACCCAGTACTTC. V and J are TRBV9 and TRBJ2-5; 14 nucleotides match TRBD2. Germline CDR1 and CDR2: SGDLS and YYNGEE. J gave up 4 bases and V 3 bases, and 11 bases lay outside the gene matches. The CDR3 consists of 18 residues.

This chain uses TRBV7-3 with TRBJ2-1; TRBD2 agrees at 7 bases. The J segment lost 6 bases and the V segment lost 4 bases, leaving 9 bases of the junction unmatched. This CDR3 has 15 amino acids. The germline V gene has CDR1 SGHTA and CDR2 FQGTGA. The chain's CDR3 is CASSSRTGGINEQFF. Here the CDR3 DNA reads TGTGCCAGCAGCTCTCGGACGGGGGGAATCAATGAGCAGTTCTTC.

The sample holds one count of this clone. The rearrangement joins TRBV10-3 to TRBJ1-6, with D maybe TRBD1 (6 bases). Deletions cut 6 bases from V and 8 bases from J, with 14 bases between. CDR3 size: 14 residues. CDR1 ENHRY and CDR2 SYGVKD come from the germline V gene. CDR3 protein: CAIRAGAEDSPLHF. The DNA for the CDR3 is TGTGCCATCAGAGCAGGGGCCGAGGATTCACCCCTCCACTTT.

The chain links TRBV7-8 to TRBJ2-1, with TRBD1 as a possible D gene (5 bases). V lost 4 bases, J lost 4 bases, and 11 bases lay in between. Germline CDR1 reads SGHVS; CDR2 reads FQNEAQ. The CDR3 is 14 residues long. CDR3 nucleotides: TGTGCCAGCAGCTCACAGGAAGGTTACAATGAGCAGTTCTTC. It translates to CASSSQEGYNEQFF.

The V gene is TRBV4-2, the J gene TRBJ2-2, with 8 bases aligning to TRBD1. Germline V lookup: CDR1 LGHNA, CDR2 YNFKEQ. This CDR3 has 16 residues. V gave up 3 bases and J gave up 5 bases; unmatched junction bases: 8. The CDR3: CASSHPDRVWTGELFF. The CDR3 DNA reads as TGTGCCAGCAGCCACCCGGACAGGGTATGGACCGGGGAGCTGTTTTTT.

The chain has TRBV18 and TRBJ1-3, with a weak D call TRBD1 (6 bases). The germline gives CDR1 KGHSH, CDR2 LQKENI. This CDR3 contains 15 residues. V dropped 6 bases and J dropped 5 bases, with 17 bases sitting between them. Here the CDR3 reads CASSLSGGQRNTIYF. CDR3 bases: TGTGCCAGCTCTCTAAGTGGAGGACAGAGAAACACCATATATTTT. Supplemented by reference TRBV18 and TRBJ1-3, the full variable domain reads NAGVMQNPRHLVRRRGQEARLRCSPMKGHSHVYWYRQLPEEGLKFMVYLQKENIIDESGMPKERFSAEFPKEGPSILRIQQVVRGDSAAYFCASSLSGGQRNTIYFGEGSWLTVV.

This chain's CDR3 is CASSLTSGSSPDTQYF. The CDR3 DNA is TGTGCCAGCAGTTTGACTAGCGGGAGCAGCCCAGATACGCAGTATTTT. The chain couples TRBV28 to TRBJ2-3, with 12 bases matching TRBD2. The CDR3 covers 16 residues. CDR1 and CDR2 (germline): MDHEN, SYDVKM. Germline trimming cut 3 bases from V and 4 bases from J; bases unmatched to any gene: 5.

The chain recombines TRBV6-5 with TRBJ1-5, with a weak D call TRBD1 (5 bases). The CDR3 has 14 residues. V was clipped by 0 bases and J by 10 bases, with 13 bases between them. Germline V gene data show CDR1 as MNHEY and CDR2 as SVGAGI. DNA for the CDR3: TGTGCCAGCAGTTACTCAACAGGCCTCCTTCCCCAGCATTTT. Its translation: CASSYSTGLLPQHF.

The rearrangement uses TRBV5-4 and TRBJ2-3, with D tentatively TRBD2 (6 bases). The CDR3 has 14 amino acids. V was trimmed by 1 base and J by 6 bases, leaving 12 bases between them. Looked up from germline, CDR1 is SGHNT and CDR2 is YYREEE (reference sequence). The CDR3 DNA reads as TGTGCCAGCAGCTTGCTGACTAGGTCGGATACGCAGTATTTT. It specifies CASSLLTRSDTQYF.

The chain carries TRBV11-3 and TRBJ2-2, with 10 bases lining up with TRBD2. Germline CDR1 reads SGHNT; CDR2 reads YENEEA. The CDR3 runs 17 residues. Unmatched junction bases numbered 14, after V lost 4 bases and J lost 9 bases. CDR3 protein: CASSSRLAGGDARELFF. The CDR3 nucleotides are TGTGCCAGCAGCTCCCGACTAGCGGGTGGAGACGCGCGGGAGCTGTTTTTT.

CDR3 loop: CASSLVGQGAWYGYTF. Here the CDR3 DNA reads TGTGCCAGCAGCTTAGTTGGACAGGGGGCTTGGTATGGCTACACCTTC. The V call is TRBV11-2, the J call TRBJ1-2; the match to TRBD1 covers 11 bases. The V gene end was trimmed by 1 base and the J gene end by 5 bases; junction bases not matched to a gene: 6. CDR3 length: 16 amino acids. CDR1 SGHAT and CDR2 FQNNGV come from the germline V gene.

The chain employs TRBV19 and TRBJ2-7, with D perhaps TRBD2 (5 bases). Trimming left V 6 bases short and J 5 bases short, with 14 bases between. This CDR3 comprises 13 residues. Germline V gene lookup returns CDR1 LNHDA and CDR2 SQIVND (reference sequence). CDR3 sequence reads: CASRLTRENEQYF. CDR3 sequence (DNA): TGTGCCAGTAGGCTAACGAGGGAGAACGAGCAGTACTTC.

The chain uses TRBV6-5 and TRBJ2-4; a weak D match, TRBD2 (5 bases). The CDR3 contains 13 residues. CDR1 is MNHEY and CDR2 is SVGAGI in the germline V gene. V was shortened by 0 bases and J by 12 bases, with 12 bases between the two germline ends. The DNA for the CDR3 is TGTGCCAGCAGTTACTCGAGTCACGGGAATCAGTACTTC. It codes for CASSYSSHGNQYF.

CDR3 loop: CASSSQGAVVEQYF. The CDR3 DNA reads TGTGCCAGCAGCTCCCAGGGAGCTGTGGTCGAGCAGTACTTC. The J gene is TRBJ2-7, the V gene TRBV5-6; D tentatively reads TRBD1 or TRBD2 (5 bases each). CDR3 size: 14 residues. V lost 3 bases, J lost 6 bases, and 16 bases lay in between. Germline loops: CDR1 SGHDT, CDR2 YYEEEE.

The table lists this clone with a count of one. The CDR3 sequence: CASSQAPRGAELNEKLFF. CDR3 DNA: TGCGCCAGCAGCCAAGCCCCCCGCGGGGCAGAGCTTAATGAAAAACTGTTTTTT. V and J are TRBV4-3 and TRBJ1-4, with a weak D call TRBD1 (5 bases). The V end was cut by 1 base, the J end by 4 bases, with 19 bases between. The CDR3 sequence is 18 residues long. Germline CDR1 is LGHNA and CDR2 is YSLEER.

This rearrangement joins TRBV5-1 to TRBJ2-2; 7 bases line up with TRBD1. This CDR3 has 16 amino acids. Germline V gene lookup returns CDR1 SGHRS and CDR2 YFSETQ. After removal of 4 bases from V and 0 bases from J, the junction contained 6 bases not matched to a gene. CDR3 DNA sequence: TGCGCCAGCAGCGCAAGGACAGGCACGAACACCGGGGAGCTGTTTTTT. Translation gives CASSARTGTNTGELFF.